The 15 T cell receptor beta chains below all came from one sample that was sequenced in a study of blood T cell dynamics during melanoma immunotherapy. This sample's time point: week 3, after first cycle of checkpoint inhibitor. The table came from immunoSEQ multiplex PCR; TCRdb's copy has only in-frame clones and leaves some out. The table records approximately 9,600 clones, roughly 87% of them present only once. The specimen was blood, collected from a patient treated with checkpoint blockade. The receptors were sampled from a human donor with melanoma.

J is TRBJ1-1 and V is TRBV19, with D perhaps TRBD1 (5 bases). V lost 6 bases, J lost 11 bases, and 13 bases lay in between. Germline CDR1 is LNHDA and CDR2 is SQIVND (reference sequence). This CDR3 contains 11 residues. The chain's CDR3 is CASSMSRVAFF. CDR3 DNA: TGTGCCAGTAGCATGAGCAGGGTGGCTTTCTTT.

This sequence joins TRBV6-4 and TRBJ2-3; a weak D match, TRBD2 (7 bases). This CDR3 has 16 residues. Germline V gene lookup returns CDR1 MRHNA and CDR2 SNTAGT. V gave up 0 bases and J gave up 0 bases, with 10 bases separating them. CDR3: CASSDSAGASTDTQYF. Written as DNA, the CDR3 is TGTGCCAGCAGTGACTCTGCGGGGGCTAGCACAGATACGCAGTATTTT.

The chain carries TRBV6-1 and TRBJ2-2; 13 positions agree with TRBD2. There are 16 residues in the CDR3. V dropped 4 bases and J dropped 6; count of bases not matched to a gene: 5. Germline assignment: CDR1 MNHNS and CDR2 SASEGT. CDR3 sequence reads: CASSGTSGGAPGELFF. CDR3 DNA: TGTGCCAGCAGTGGAACTAGCGGGGGGGCCCCCGGGGAGCTGTTTTTT.

V gene TRBV11-2 combines with J gene TRBJ2-5, with 8 bases identical to TRBD2. J lost 5 bases, V lost 4 bases, and 3 bases had no gene match. Per the germline V gene, CDR1 is SGHAT and CDR2 is FQNNGV. The CDR3 is made up of 13 amino acids. Written as DNA, the CDR3 is TGTGCCAGCAGCTGGGGACTAGTTGAGACCCAGTACTTC. Amino acids: CASSWGLVETQYF.

This chain connects TRBV7-2 to TRBJ2-7; 8 bases are shared with TRBD1. Germline assignment: CDR1 SGHTA and CDR2 FQGNSA. V lost 3 bases, J lost 3 bases, and 1 base stayed unmatched. This CDR3 has 13 amino acids. CDR3 DNA sequence: TGTGCCAGCAGCTTCGGACAGGGCTACGAGCAGTACTTC. Translating it yields CASSFGQGYEQYF. The whole variable domain, remainder taken from reference TRBV7-2 and TRBJ2-7, is GAGVSQSPSNKVTEKGKDVELRCDPISGHTALYWYRQSLGQGLEFLIYFQGNSAPDKSGLPSDRFSAERTGGSVSTLTIQRTQQEDSAVYLCASSFGQGYEQYFGPGTRLTVT.

The chain links TRBV7-6 to TRBJ2-7; TRBD1 is a possible D gene (6 bases). Trimming removed 2 bases from V and 3 bases from J, with 8 bases in between. The CDR3 covers 13 residues. The V gene's germline CDR1 is SGHVS and CDR2 FNYEAQ. This chain's CDR3 is CASSLSQGYEQYF. The CDR3 DNA follows: TGTGCCAGCAGCTTATCACAGGGCTACGAGCAGTACTTC.

V is TRBV29-1 and J is TRBJ2-6, with D tentatively TRBD2 (6 bases). Germline V gene lookup returns CDR1 SQVTM and CDR2 ANQGSEA. CDR3 length equals 14 residues. Trimming took off 0 bases at V and 3 bases at J, with 6 bases between the two ends. The CDR3 loop is CSVEDGGGANVLTF. The CDR3 DNA is TGCAGCGTTGAAGACGGGGGTGGGGCCAACGTCCTGACTTTC.

The chain couples TRBV7-2 to TRBJ2-5; D gene uncertain. From germline, CDR1 is SGHTA and CDR2 FQGNSA. V was pared by 1 base and J by 4 bases, with 10 bases between. The CDR3 spans 14 residues. CDR3 region: CASSLVIGLETQYF. The CDR3 region has the DNA TGTGCCAGCAGCTTAGTGATCGGTTTAGAGACCCAGTACTTC.

The chain employs TRBV18 and TRBJ1-4; no reliable D call. The length of the CDR3 is 15 residues. V lost 3 bases, J lost 8 bases, and 16 bases lay in between. The germline V gene has CDR1 KGHSH and CDR2 LQKENI. Here the CDR3 DNA reads TGTGCCAGCTCACCCGATCTGGGTGGAATCGAAAAACTGTTTTTT. Encoded protein: CASSPDLGGIEKLFF.

The chain couples TRBV2 to TRBJ1-1, with TRBD1 as a possible D gene (6 bases). The ends were cut back, 3 bases at V and 7 bases at J, with 15 bases in the middle. Germline V gene data show CDR1 as SNHLY and CDR2 as FYNNEI. The CDR3 spans 14 residues. The CDR3 spells CASSEMQGLGEAFF. CDR3 nucleotides: TGTGCCAGCAGTGAGATGCAGGGGTTGGGTGAAGCTTTCTTT.

The chain is built from TRBV6-4 and TRBJ2-3; D gene uncertain. The CDR3 consists of 14 residues. Per the germline V gene, CDR1 is MRHNA and CDR2 is SNTAGT. V shed 5 bases and J shed 0 bases, with 9 bases lying between them. The CDR3 coding sequence is TGTGCCAGCAGTCTGGATTCTAGCACAGATACGCAGTATTTT. This encodes CASSLDSSTDTQYF.

This chain links TRBV6-6 with TRBJ1-5; D remains unclear. Germline loops: CDR1 MNHNY, CDR2 SVGAGI (reference sequence). The germline V and J ends were trimmed by 6 bases and 4 bases, with 13 bases remaining between them. The CDR3 is made up of 14 amino acids. For the CDR3, the DNA is TGTGCCAGCAGAGACACCGGATCTAATCAGCCCCAGCATTTT. It translates to CASRDTGSNQPQHF.

This chain uses TRBV4-2 with TRBJ2-1; no clear D gene. The CDR3 length is 12 residues. The germline V gene has CDR1 LGHNA and CDR2 YNFKEQ. Trimming removed 6 bases at V and 0 bases at J, with 3 bases between. CDR3 DNA: TGTGCCAGCAGTGTCTCCTACAATGAGCAGTTCTTC. This encodes CASSVSYNEQFF.

This rearrangement joins TRBV5-5 to TRBJ1-5, with TRBD1 as a possible D gene (5 bases). The CDR3 is 14 amino acids. Trimming cost V 4 bases and J 1 base, with 9 bases left between them. CDR1 is SGHKS, CDR2 YYEKEE, per germline (reference sequence). The CDR3 loop is CASSPGLSNQPQHF. The CDR3 DNA reads TGTGCCAGCAGCCCAGGGTTAAGCAATCAGCCCCAGCATTTT.

The chain combines TRBV29-1 with TRBJ2-7, with a possible D match to TRBD2 (6 bases). CDR1 is SQVTM, CDR2 ANQGSEA, per germline. V gave up 3 bases and J gave up 1 base, with 16 bases separating them. The CDR3 totals 15 residues. CDR3 DNA sequence: TGCAGCGTTGAGAAGGCGTCAGGGAGGTCCTACGAGCAGTACTTC. Translated: CSVEKASGRSYEQYF.